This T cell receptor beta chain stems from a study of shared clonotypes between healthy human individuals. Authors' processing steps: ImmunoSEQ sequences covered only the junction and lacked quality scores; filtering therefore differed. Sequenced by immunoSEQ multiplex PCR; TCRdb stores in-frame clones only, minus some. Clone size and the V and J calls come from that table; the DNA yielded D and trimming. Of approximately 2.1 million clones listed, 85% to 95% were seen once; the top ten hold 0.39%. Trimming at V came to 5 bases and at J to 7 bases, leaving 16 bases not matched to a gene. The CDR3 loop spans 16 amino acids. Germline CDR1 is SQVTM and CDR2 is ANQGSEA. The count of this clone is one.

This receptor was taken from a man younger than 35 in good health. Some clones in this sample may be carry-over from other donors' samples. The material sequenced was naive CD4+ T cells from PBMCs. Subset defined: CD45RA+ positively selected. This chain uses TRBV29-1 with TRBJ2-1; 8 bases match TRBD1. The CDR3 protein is CSVSRVGDRTRNEQFF. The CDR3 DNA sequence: TGCAGCGTTTCCCGAGTGGGGGACAGGACGAGGAATGAGCAGTTCTTC.